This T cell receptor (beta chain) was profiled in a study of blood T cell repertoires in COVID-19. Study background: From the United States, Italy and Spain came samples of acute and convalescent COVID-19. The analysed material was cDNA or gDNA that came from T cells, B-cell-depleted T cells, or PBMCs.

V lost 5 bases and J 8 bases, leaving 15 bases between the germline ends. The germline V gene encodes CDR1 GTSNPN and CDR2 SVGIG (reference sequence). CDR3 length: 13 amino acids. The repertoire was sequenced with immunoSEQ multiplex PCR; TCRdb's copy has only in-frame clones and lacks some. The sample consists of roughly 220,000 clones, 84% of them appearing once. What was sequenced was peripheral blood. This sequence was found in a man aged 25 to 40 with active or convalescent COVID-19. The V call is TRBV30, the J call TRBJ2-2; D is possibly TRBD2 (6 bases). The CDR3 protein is CAWGRDWAGELFF. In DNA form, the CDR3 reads TGTGCCTGGGGCCGGGACTGGGCTGGGGAGCTGTTTTTT. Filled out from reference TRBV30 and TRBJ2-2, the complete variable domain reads SQTIHQWPATLVQPVGSPLSLECTVEGTSNPNLYWYRQAAGRGLQLLFYSVGIGQISSEVPQNLSASRPQDRQFILSSKKLLLSDSGFYLCAWGRDWAGELFFGEGSRLTVL.